Listed below are T cell receptor beta chains from one sample, sequenced in a study of blood T cell repertoires in COVID-19. Using immunoSEQ multiplex PCR, the repertoire was profiled, and TCRdb retains in-frame clones only, with some absent. The sample lists about 360,000 clones, approximately 77% seen once, with around 1% in the top ten. The sample taken for sequencing was peripheral blood. The receptors derive from a human donor with acute or convalescent COVID-19. The donor label of this sample is uncertain. The CDR3 runs from the conserved cysteine through the conserved F or W. The order of the fields is D gene, clone size, J gene, V gene, CDR3 DNA, CDR3 protein. The D gene is left open where the match is weak. Expanded clones get a size class; other rows say once, few or many, or leave the size out.

d_call: TRBD2
clone_size: once
j_call: TRBJ2-2
v_call: TRBV10-2
cdr3_nt: TGCGCCAGCAGTGAGGGCGGGAGCACCGGGGAGCTGTTTTTT
cdr3_aa: CASSEGGSTGELFF

d_call: .
clone_size: .
j_call: TRBJ2-7
v_call: TRBV18
cdr3_nt: TGTGCCAGCTCAGCCCTCGGGTACGAGCAGTACTTC
cdr3_aa: CASSALGYEQYF

d_call: .
clone_size: .
j_call: TRBJ1-2
v_call: TRBV18
cdr3_nt: TGTGCCAGCTCACAGCAACCCGGAGACTATGGCTACACCTTC
cdr3_aa: CASSQQPGDYGYTF

d_call: TRBD1
clone_size: .
j_call: TRBJ2-3
v_call: TRBV3-1/TRBV3-2
cdr3_nt: TGTGCCAGCAGCCAAGTTTCTGGGACAGGGGGATCTACGCAGTATTTT
cdr3_aa: CASSQVSGTGGSTQYF

d_call: TRBD2
clone_size: .
j_call: TRBJ2-3
v_call: TRBV11-2
cdr3_nt: TGTGCCAGCAGACCTAGCGGGAGTCGCGCAGATACGCAGTATTTT
cdr3_aa: CASRPSGSRADTQYF

d_call: TRBD1
clone_size: few
j_call: TRBJ1-1
v_call: TRBV7-8
cdr3_nt: TGTGCCAGCAGCTTAGGTGGACAGGGCAATCAAGCTTTCTTT
cdr3_aa: CASSLGGQGNQAFF

d_call: TRBD1
clone_size: .
j_call: TRBJ2-3
v_call: TRBV29-1
cdr3_nt: TGCAGCGTTGCGCAGGGGGCAGATACGCAGTATTTT
cdr3_aa: CSVAQGADTQYF

d_call: .
clone_size: .
j_call: TRBJ2-7
v_call: TRBV29-1
cdr3_nt: TGCAGCGCCTCGGAGGTCGGAACCGAGCAGTACTTC
cdr3_aa: CSASEVGTEQYF

d_call: TRBD1
clone_size: .
j_call: TRBJ1-2
v_call: TRBV2
cdr3_nt: TGTGCCAGCAGTACCCCAGGGACAGGGGCTAACTATGGCTACACCTTC
cdr3_aa: CASSTPGTGANYGYTF

d_call: .
clone_size: .
j_call: TRBJ1-4
v_call: TRBV4-1
cdr3_nt: TGCGCCAGCAGCCAATTACCAGTAGAAAAACTGTTTTTT
cdr3_aa: CASSQLPVEKLFF

d_call: TRBD2
clone_size: .
j_call: TRBJ2-1
v_call: TRBV7-9
cdr3_nt: TGTGCCAGCAGCTTAGAGGGGAGGGTAGGCGAGCAGTTCTTC
cdr3_aa: CASSLEGRVGEQFF

d_call: TRBD1
clone_size: once
j_call: TRBJ1-6
v_call: TRBV7-9
cdr3_nt: TGTGCCAGCAGCTCAACAGGGGGCGTTTCACCCCTCCACTTT
cdr3_aa: CASSSTGGVSPLHF

d_call: .
clone_size: .
j_call: TRBJ2-7
v_call: TRBV27
cdr3_nt: TGTGCCAGCAGTGACACAGGGTACGAGCAGTACTTC
cdr3_aa: CASSDTGYEQYF

d_call: .
clone_size: few
j_call: TRBJ2-1
v_call: TRBV5-1
cdr3_nt: TGCGCCAGCAGCTTGTCTAGCAGCGAGCAGTTCTTC
cdr3_aa: CASSLSSSEQFF

d_call: .
clone_size: .
j_call: TRBJ2-1
v_call: TRBV12-3/TRBV12-4
cdr3_nt: TGTGCCAGCAGCCCCCAAGCCAATGAGCAGTTCTTC
cdr3_aa: CASSPQANEQFF

d_call: .
clone_size: few
j_call: TRBJ1-2
v_call: TRBV6-2/TRBV6-3
cdr3_nt: TGTGCCAGCAGTTACGATCGTACAGGGAATGGCTACACCTTC
cdr3_aa: CASSYDRTGNGYTF

d_call: .
clone_size: .
j_call: TRBJ2-1
v_call: TRBV5-6
cdr3_nt: TGTGCCAGCAGCCCCCGCTTCGGGCTAGCGTCCTACAATGAGCAGTTCTTC
cdr3_aa: CASSPRFGLASYNEQFF

d_call: .
clone_size: .
j_call: TRBJ1-1
v_call: TRBV7-8
cdr3_nt: TGTGCCAGCAGCTTATTGGGAGGGGGACCGATGAACACTGAAGCTTTCTTT
cdr3_aa: CASSLLGGGPMNTEAFF

d_call: TRBD1
clone_size: .
j_call: TRBJ1-1
v_call: TRBV6-5
cdr3_nt: TGTGCCAGCAGCATTGACAGGGACACTGAAGCTTTCTTT
cdr3_aa: CASSIDRDTEAFF

d_call: TRBD1
clone_size: .
j_call: TRBJ1-6
v_call: TRBV11-3
cdr3_nt: TGTGCCAGCAGCTTCGGGACAGGGGGTAATTCACCCCTCCACTTT
cdr3_aa: CASSFGTGGNSPLHF

d_call: .
clone_size: .
j_call: TRBJ1-1
v_call: TRBV10-2
cdr3_nt: TGCGCCAGCAGTTCCGGGGGTAGGGGCACTGAAGCTTTCTTT
cdr3_aa: CASSSGGRGTEAFF

d_call: .
clone_size: .
j_call: TRBJ1-5
v_call: TRBV5-5
cdr3_nt: TGTGCCAGCAGTACAGGATTTTTCGATCAGCCCCAGCATTTT
cdr3_aa: CASSTGFFDQPQHF

d_call: TRBD2
clone_size: .
j_call: TRBJ2-7
v_call: TRBV28
cdr3_nt: TGTGCCAGCAGTTTAGGTACTAGCGGGATAAGTTCCTCCTACGAGCAGTACTTC
cdr3_aa: CASSLGTSGISSSYEQYF

d_call: .
clone_size: .
j_call: TRBJ2-7
v_call: TRBV28
cdr3_nt: TGTGCCAGCAGTATCGGATCGGGGGACGAGCAGTACTTC
cdr3_aa: CASSIGSGDEQYF

d_call: TRBD1
clone_size: once
j_call: TRBJ2-7
v_call: TRBV3-1/TRBV3-2
cdr3_nt: TGTGCCAGCAGCTCGCGTGGTATCAGGGGACAGGGTCGAGGCGAGCAGTACTTC
cdr3_aa: CASSSRGIRGQGRGEQYF

d_call: TRBD2
clone_size: .
j_call: TRBJ2-4
v_call: TRBV2
cdr3_nt: TGTGCCAGCAGTGTGAGACTAGCGGCCAAAAACATTCAGTACTTC
cdr3_aa: CASSVRLAAKNIQYF

d_call: .
clone_size: .
j_call: TRBJ2-3
v_call: TRBV30
cdr3_nt: TGTGCCTGGAACAGAGCGGGTCGAACCACAGATACGCAGTATTTT
cdr3_aa: CAWNRAGRTTDTQYF

d_call: .
clone_size: few
j_call: TRBJ1-1
v_call: TRBV12-3/TRBV12-4
cdr3_nt: TGTGCCAGCAGTTTAGCAGGGAGCTCTGAAGCTTTCTTT
cdr3_aa: CASSLAGSSEAFF

d_call: .
clone_size: .
j_call: TRBJ2-5
v_call: TRBV10-1
cdr3_nt: TGCGCCAGCAGTGAGAGGGCTACAGGGGAGACCCAGTACTTC
cdr3_aa: CASSERATGETQYF

d_call: .
clone_size: .
j_call: TRBJ2-5
v_call: TRBV24-1
cdr3_nt: TGTGCCACCAGTGATCCCGCCCTGACAGGAAAGGGAGAGACCCAGTACTTC
cdr3_aa: CATSDPALTGKGETQYF

d_call: .
clone_size: .
j_call: TRBJ1-4
v_call: TRBV10-3
cdr3_nt: TGTGCCATCAGTGAGTCCGCCCAGGCAACTAATGAAAAACTGTTTTTT
cdr3_aa: CAISESAQATNEKLFF

d_call: .
clone_size: .
j_call: TRBJ2-7
v_call: TRBV18
cdr3_nt: TGTGCCAGCTCGCCGACTAATTCGTTGGAGCAGTACTTC
cdr3_aa: CASSPTNSLEQYF

d_call: .
clone_size: .
j_call: TRBJ1-3
v_call: TRBV5-6
cdr3_nt: TGTGCCAGCAGCTTCGACCCTTCAGGTGGAAACACCATATATTTT
cdr3_aa: CASSFDPSGGNTIYF

d_call: .
clone_size: .
j_call: TRBJ1-1
v_call: TRBV6-2/TRBV6-3
cdr3_nt: TGTGCCAGCAGCCCTCAAATGAACACTGAAGCTTTCTTT
cdr3_aa: CASSPQMNTEAFF

d_call: .
clone_size: few
j_call: TRBJ1-3
v_call: TRBV5-1
cdr3_nt: TGCGCCAGCAGCTCGGGACAAACTGGAAACACCATATATTTT
cdr3_aa: CASSSGQTGNTIYF

d_call: TRBD2
clone_size: .
j_call: TRBJ2-5
v_call: TRBV15
cdr3_nt: TGTGCCACCAGCAGCCAACTAGCGGGGGAAGAGACCCAGTACTTC
cdr3_aa: CATSSQLAGEETQYF

d_call: .
clone_size: once
j_call: TRBJ1-2
v_call: TRBV19
cdr3_nt: TGTGCCAGTAATCGCCCAGGGGTGTACGGTGGCTACACCTTC
cdr3_aa: CASNRPGVYGGYTF

d_call: .
clone_size: .
j_call: TRBJ1-3
v_call: TRBV6-5
cdr3_nt: TGTGCCAGCACCACTGGAAACACCATATATTTT
cdr3_aa: CASTTGNTIYF

d_call: TRBD2
clone_size: .
j_call: TRBJ2-5
v_call: TRBV4-1
cdr3_nt: TGCGCCAGCAGCCCCCGGACTGGGGGGGGCCAAGAGACCCAGTACTTC
cdr3_aa: CASSPRTGGGQETQYF

d_call: .
clone_size: .
j_call: TRBJ2-1
v_call: TRBV29-1
cdr3_nt: TGCAGCGGAGGGCCGGCCAATGAGCAGTTCTTC
cdr3_aa: CSGGPANEQFF

d_call: TRBD1
clone_size: .
j_call: TRBJ2-1
v_call: TRBV20-1
cdr3_nt: TGCAGTGCTAGTAGGTTACAGGGGCCCCCAAAGAATGAGCAGTTCTTC
cdr3_aa: CSASRLQGPPKNEQFF

d_call: .
clone_size: .
j_call: TRBJ2-1
v_call: TRBV28
cdr3_nt: TGTGCCAGCAGTTTATTGGGGCTTAACAATGAGCAGTTCTTC
cdr3_aa: CASSLLGLNNEQFF

d_call: .
clone_size: few
j_call: TRBJ1-3
v_call: TRBV3-1/TRBV3-2
cdr3_nt: TGTGCCAGCAGCCCCGTGGTGAGTGGAAACACCATATATTTT
cdr3_aa: CASSPVVSGNTIYF

d_call: TRBD2
clone_size: .
j_call: TRBJ2-3
v_call: TRBV30
cdr3_nt: TGTGCCTGGAGTGTACGGGAGGCAGATACGCAGTATTTT
cdr3_aa: CAWSVREADTQYF

d_call: .
clone_size: .
j_call: TRBJ2-1
v_call: TRBV28
cdr3_nt: TGTGCCAGCTCCTCCCCCGGGGGACGCTCCTACAATGAGCAGTTCTTC
cdr3_aa: CASSSPGGRSYNEQFF

d_call: TRBD1
clone_size: .
j_call: TRBJ2-2
v_call: TRBV2
cdr3_nt: TGTGCCAGCAGGATGACAGGGGGCGCCGCCGGGGAGCTGTTTTTT
cdr3_aa: CASRMTGGAAGELFF

d_call: .
clone_size: .
j_call: TRBJ1-1
v_call: TRBV28
cdr3_nt: TGTGCCACAACATTGAACACTGAAGCTTTCTTT
cdr3_aa: CATTLNTEAFF

d_call: .
clone_size: .
j_call: TRBJ2-2
v_call: TRBV24-1
cdr3_nt: TGTGCCACCAGTGACCGACACCGAAACACCGGGGAGCTGTTTTTT
cdr3_aa: CATSDRHRNTGELFF

d_call: .
clone_size: .
j_call: TRBJ2-7
v_call: TRBV5-6
cdr3_nt: TGTGCCAGCAGCTACGATCTAGCGTTTGTCTACGAGCAGTACTTC
cdr3_aa: CASSYDLAFVYEQYF